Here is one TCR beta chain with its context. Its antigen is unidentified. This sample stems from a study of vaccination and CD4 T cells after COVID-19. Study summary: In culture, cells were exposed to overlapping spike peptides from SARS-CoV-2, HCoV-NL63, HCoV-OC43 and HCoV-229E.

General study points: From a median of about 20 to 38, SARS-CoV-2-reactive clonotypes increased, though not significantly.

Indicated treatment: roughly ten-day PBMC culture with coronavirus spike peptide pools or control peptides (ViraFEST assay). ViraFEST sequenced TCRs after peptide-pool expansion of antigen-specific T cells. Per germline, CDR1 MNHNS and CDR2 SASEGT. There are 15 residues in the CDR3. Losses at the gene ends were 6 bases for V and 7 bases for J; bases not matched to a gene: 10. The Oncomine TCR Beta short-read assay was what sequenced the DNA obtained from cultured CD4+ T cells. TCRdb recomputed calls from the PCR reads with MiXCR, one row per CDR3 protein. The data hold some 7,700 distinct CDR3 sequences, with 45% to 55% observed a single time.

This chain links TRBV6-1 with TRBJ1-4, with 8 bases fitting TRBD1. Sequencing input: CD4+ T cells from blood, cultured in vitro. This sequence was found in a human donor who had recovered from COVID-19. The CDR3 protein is CASSHRGEGGEKLFF. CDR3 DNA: TGTGCCAGCAGCCACAGGGGGGAGGGTGGTGAAAAACTGTTTTTT.